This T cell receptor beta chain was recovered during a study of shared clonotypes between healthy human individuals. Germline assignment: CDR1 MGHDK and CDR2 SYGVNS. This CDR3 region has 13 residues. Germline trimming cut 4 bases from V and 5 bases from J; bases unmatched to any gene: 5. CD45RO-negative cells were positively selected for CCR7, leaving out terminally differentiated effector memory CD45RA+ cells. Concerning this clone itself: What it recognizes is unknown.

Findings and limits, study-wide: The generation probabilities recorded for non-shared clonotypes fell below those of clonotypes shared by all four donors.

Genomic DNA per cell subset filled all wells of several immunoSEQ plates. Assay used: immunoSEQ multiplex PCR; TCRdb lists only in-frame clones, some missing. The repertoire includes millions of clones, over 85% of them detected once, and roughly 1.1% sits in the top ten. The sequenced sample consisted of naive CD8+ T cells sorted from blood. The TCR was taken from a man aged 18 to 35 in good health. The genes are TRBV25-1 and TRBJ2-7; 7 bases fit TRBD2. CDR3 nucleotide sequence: TGTGCCAGCAGTGGTCGGGGGGTCGACGAGCAGTACTTC. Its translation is CASSGRGVDEQYF.